Listed below are T cell receptor beta chains from one sample, sequenced in a study of blood T cell repertoires in COVID-19. Sequenced by immunoSEQ multiplex PCR; TCRdb stores in-frame clones only, minus some. The data contain 40,000 to 50,000 clones, about 90% of them singletons. Sequences were obtained from peripheral blood. The receptor set was obtained from a man between 65 and 85 years old with active COVID-19. Each CDR3 is given with its conserved first and last residue. Each record gives: J gene, D gene, V gene, clone size, CDR3 protein, CDR3 DNA. The D gene is left open where the match is weak. Rows give clone size only sometimes, using once, few, many, or a class for an expanded clone.

TRBJ2-2,NA,TRBV7-9,NA,CASSLTTVAGELFF,TGTGCCAGCAGCTTAACAACAGTAGCCGGGGAGCTGTTTTTT
TRBJ2-3,NA,TRBV27,once,CASSLQGLFTDTQYF,TGTGCCAGCAGTTTACAGGGGTTGTTCACAGATACGCAGTATTTT
TRBJ2-7,NA,TRBV6-5,NA,CASRPLTGRYEQYF,TGTGCCAGCAGGCCCCTCACAGGGCGCTACGAGCAGTACTTC
TRBJ1-5,TRBD1,TRBV19,NA,CASSTLGQAGDTQPQHF,TGTGCCAGTAGTACCTTAGGACAGGCCGGCGATACTCAGCCCCAGCATTTT
TRBJ2-7,TRBD1,TRBV19,NA,CASSVSSGQGPYEQYF,TGTGCCAGTAGTGTATCCTCGGGACAGGGCCCCTACGAGCAGTACTTC
TRBJ2-3,NA,TRBV6-2/TRBV6-3,once,CASSYWGPRGPSGDTQYF,TGTGCCAGCAGTTACTGGGGGCCGCGGGGGCCCTCAGGAGATACGCAGTATTTT
TRBJ2-7,NA,TRBV3-1/TRBV3-2,NA,CASSQGGGQGRYEQYF,TGTGCCAGCAGCCAAGGGGGCGGCCAGGGAAGGTACGAGCAGTACTTC
TRBJ2-3,TRBD2,TRBV6-1,NA,CASSDLSASGGSNTQYF,TGTGCCAGCAGTGATCTTTCTGCTAGCGGGGGCTCAAATACGCAGTATTTT
TRBJ2-2,TRBD1,TRBV3-1/TRBV3-2,NA,CASSLTPPGTGNTGELFF,TGTGCCAGCAGCCTAACCCCCCCCGGGACAGGGAACACCGGGGAGCTGTTTTTT
TRBJ1-2,TRBD1,TRBV28,NA,CASTILGQGKITNYGYTF,TGTGCCAGCACCATTCTGGGACAGGGGAAGATCACTAACTATGGCTACACCTTC
TRBJ2-1,NA,TRBV5-1,once,CASSPQGSGYNEQFF,TGCGCCAGCAGCCCTCAGGGTTCAGGGTACAATGAGCAGTTCTTC
TRBJ1-1,TRBD1,TRBV4-1,NA,CASSQERDSNPEAFF,TGCGCCAGCAGCCAAGAAAGGGACAGTAACCCTGAAGCTTTCTTT
TRBJ2-2,TRBD1,TRBV30,NA,CAWTQGIRNTGELFF,TGTGCCTGGACACAGGGGATAAGGAACACCGGGGAGCTGTTTTTT
TRBJ2-7,TRBD1,TRBV4-2,few,CASSQVGTGDGYEQYF,TGTGCCAGCAGCCAAGTGGGGACAGGGGATGGATACGAGCAGTACTTC
TRBJ2-3,NA,TRBV30,NA,CAWSSNTDTQYF,TGTGCCTGGAGTTCTAATACAGATACGCAGTATTTT
TRBJ2-1,TRBD1,TRBV9,once,CASSPLTGAYNEQFF,TGTGCCAGCAGCCCGCTGACAGGGGCCTACAATGAGCAGTTCTTC
TRBJ2-7,TRBD2,TRBV30,NA,CAWRASGVSSYEQYF,TGTGCCTGGAGGGCTAGCGGGGTCAGCTCCTACGAGCAGTACTTC
TRBJ2-3,TRBD2,TRBV6-4,NA,CASRPAGRADTQYF,TGTGCCAGCAGACCAGCGGGGAGGGCAGATACGCAGTATTTT
TRBJ2-1,TRBD1,TRBV16,NA,CASSQEGTGGNVQFF,TGTGCCAGCAGCCAGGAGGGGACAGGGGGCAATGTGCAGTTCTTC
TRBJ1-2,NA,TRBV7-2,NA,CASSLNMIRGGYGYTF,TGTGCCAGCAGCTTAAATATGATCCGGGGTGGCTATGGCTACACCTTC